The 17 T cell receptor beta chains presented below share a single source sample, sequenced in a study of control samples from healthy donors and cancer patients. The assay was immunoSEQ multiplex PCR, and TCRdb's table has in-frame clones only and misses some. The table records 150,000 to 200,000 clones, around 94% of them present only once. Input material: blood. These receptors were collected from a woman aged 18-29 years in good health.

This chain connects TRBV18 to TRBJ1-2; 9 positions agree with TRBD1. Germline V gene data show CDR1 as KGHSH and CDR2 as LQKENI. The CDR3 runs 14 residues. After removal of 5 bases from V and 3 bases from J, the junction contained 4 bases not matched to a gene. Here the CDR3 DNA reads TGTGCCAGCTCAATGGACAGGGGCGACTATGGCTACACCTTC. It translates to CASSMDRGDYGYTF.

This sequence joins TRBV10-3 and TRBJ1-1; no reliable D call. CDR3 length: 13 amino acids. The germline V gene encodes CDR1 ENHRY and CDR2 SYGVKD. Trimming removed 7 bases from V and 3 bases from J, with 12 bases in between. The CDR3 DNA is TGTGCCATCAAGTCATCCTTACACACTGAAGCTTTCTTT. It is translated as CAIKSSLHTEAFF.

The J gene is TRBJ1-2, the V gene TRBV5-4; D unclear. The V gene lost 0 bases and the J gene lost 5 bases, with 14 bases spanning the gap. The CDR3 extends over 15 amino acids. Germline CDR1 reads SGHNT; CDR2 reads YYREEE (reference sequence). The CDR3, as DNA: TGTGCCAGCAGCTTGGAGTCTCCAGGAGGATATGGCTACACCTTC. This translates into CASSLESPGGYGYTF.

This clone was seen only once. The rearrangement joins TRBV5-6 to TRBJ1-3, with TRBD1 matching 9 bases. V trimming: 4 bases; J trimming: 4 bases; junction bases outside the gene matches: 3. The V gene's germline CDR1 is SGHDT and CDR2 YYEEEE. The CDR3 length is 14 residues. CDR3 DNA: TGTGCCAGCAGCAAGGACAGGGGAGGAAACACCATATATTTT. It yields the protein CASSKDRGGNTIYF.

The chain joins TRBV11-3 to TRBJ2-6; D remains ambiguous. V was clipped by 3 bases and J by 0 bases, with 6 bases between them. The length of the CDR3 is 15 residues. Per the germline V gene, CDR1 is SGHNT and CDR2 is YENEEA. The CDR3 DNA sequence: TGTGCCAGCAGCTTCACCAGCTCTGGGGCCAACGTCCTGACTTTC. This translates into CASSFTSSGANVLTF.

The rearrangement uses TRBV5-6 and TRBJ1-1; 8 bases fit TRBD1. The junction had 6 bases not matched to a gene; V was cut back by 0 bases and J by 2 bases. The CDR3 extends over 16 amino acids. The germline V gene has CDR1 SGHDT and CDR2 YYEEEE. CDR3 residues: CASSLVPGGLNTEAFF. The CDR3 bases are TGTGCCAGCAGCTTGGTCCCAGGGGGCCTTAACACTGAAGCTTTCTTT.

On this clone: Within the sample, other DNA sequences also encode this same CDR3. The gene calls are TRBV20-1 and TRBJ1-1; D is unclear. This CDR3 is built from 11 residues. The germline V gene encodes CDR1 DFQATT and CDR2 SNEGSKA (reference sequence). V lost 6 bases and J lost 1, with 6 bases in between. CDR3 protein: CSARENTEAFF. The CDR3 nucleotides read TGCAGTGCCCGGGAGAACACTGAAGCTTTCTTT.

V and J are TRBV23-1 and TRBJ2-7; D not resolved. TRBV23-1 is an ORF, with its function uncertain. Trimming removed 0 bases at V and 1 base at J, with 10 bases between. The CDR3 runs to 15 residues. DNA for the CDR3: TGCGCCAGCAGTCAATCCCCCCTAACATCCTACGAGCAGTACTTC. Translation: CASSQSPLTSYEQYF.

The chain links TRBV27 to TRBJ2-5; 9 bases fit TRBD2. The V segment lost 6 bases and the J segment 2 bases; nucleotides outside the gene matches: 4. The CDR3 runs to 14 residues. Germline V gene sequence: CDR1 MNHEY, CDR2 SMNVEV (reference sequence). CDR3 residues: CASSLAGPQETQYF. The CDR3, as DNA: TGTGCCAGCAGCCTAGCGGGGCCTCAAGAGACCCAGTACTTC.

A single count supports this clone. The chain has TRBV19 and TRBJ1-2; 7 nucleotides match TRBD1. The J segment lost 8 bases and the V segment lost 6 bases, leaving 9 bases of the junction unmatched. Germline CDR1 LNHDA, CDR2 SQIVND (reference sequence). The CDR3 consists of 13 residues. Here the CDR3 reads CASRPTGIGGYTF. The CDR3 bases are TGTGCCAGTAGGCCGACAGGGATTGGAGGCTACACCTTC.

V and J are TRBV7-9 and TRBJ2-1; 13 bases line up with TRBD2. Per germline, CDR1 SEHNR and CDR2 FQNEAQ (reference sequence). Trimming at V came to 4 bases and at J to 4 bases, leaving 4 bases not matched to a gene. The CDR3 loop spans 16 amino acids. CDR3 residues: CASSSRTSGGYNEQFF. DNA for the CDR3: TGTGCCAGCAGCTCCAGGACTAGCGGGGGTTACAATGAGCAGTTCTTC.

The gene calls are TRBV12-3 or TRBV12-4 and TRBJ1-1; a weak D match, TRBD1 (5 bases). V lost 6 bases and J lost 6, with 11 bases in between. The CDR3 consists of 12 residues. CDR3 region: CASRRDRPEAFF. The CDR3 nucleotides read TGTGCCAGCAGACGGGACCGCCCTGAAGCTTTCTTT.

The rearrangement joins TRBV5-1 to TRBJ1-2, with D perhaps matching TRBD1 (6 bases). From germline, CDR1 is SGHRS and CDR2 YFSETQ. V lost 1 base and J 6 bases, leaving 16 bases between the germline ends. The CDR3 sequence is 15 residues long. The CDR3 loop is CASSLTGAGWDGYTF. In nucleotides, the CDR3 is TGCGCCAGCAGCTTGACGGGGGCTGGGTGGGATGGCTACACCTTC.

The genes are TRBV4-1 and TRBJ1-5; unclear D gene. V lost 4 bases and J lost 4, with 14 bases in between. CDR3 length: 15 residues. Per germline, CDR1 MGHRA and CDR2 YSYEKL. The CDR3 nucleotides are TGCGCCAGCAGCCCAGCGGTTTTAGGAAATCAGCCCCAGCATTTT. This encodes CASSPAVLGNQPQHF.

In its sample, this clone was seen once. This chain links TRBV5-4 with TRBJ2-2; unclear D gene. Trimming pared 0 bases from V and 7 bases from J, leaving 7 bases between. This CDR3 is 13 amino acids long. CDR1 is SGHNT, CDR2 YYREEE, per germline (reference sequence). CDR3 DNA sequence: TGTGCCAGCAGCTTGGTTAGTGTCGGGGAGCTGTTTTTT. It encodes CASSLVSVGELFF.

The chain uses TRBV28 and TRBJ1-6; D remains ambiguous. The CDR3 is made up of 15 amino acids. V lost 4 bases, J lost 6 bases, and 13 bases lay in between. The germline gives CDR1 MDHEN, CDR2 SYDVKM. Written as DNA, the CDR3 is TGTGCCAGCAGTTCGAACAGTCCCCTTAATTCACCCCTCCACTTT. It is translated as CASSSNSPLNSPLHF. The full variable domain, rest sourced from reference TRBV28 and TRBJ1-6, is DVKVTQSSRYLVKRTGEKVFLECVQDMDHENMFWYRQDPGLGLRLIYFSYDVKMKEKGDIPEGYSVSREKKERFSLILESASTNQTSMYLCASSSNSPLNSPLHFGNGTRLTVT.

The rearrangement links TRBV10-1 to TRBJ1-4; D is ambiguous. Germline-derived CDR1 and CDR2 are WNHNN and SYGVQD (reference sequence). V shed 0 bases and J shed 7 bases, with 12 bases lying between them. This CDR3 region has 15 residues. The CDR3 region is CASSESKVGGEKLFF. For the CDR3, the DNA is TGCGCCAGCAGTGAGTCCAAGGTGGGTGGTGAAAAACTGTTTTTT.